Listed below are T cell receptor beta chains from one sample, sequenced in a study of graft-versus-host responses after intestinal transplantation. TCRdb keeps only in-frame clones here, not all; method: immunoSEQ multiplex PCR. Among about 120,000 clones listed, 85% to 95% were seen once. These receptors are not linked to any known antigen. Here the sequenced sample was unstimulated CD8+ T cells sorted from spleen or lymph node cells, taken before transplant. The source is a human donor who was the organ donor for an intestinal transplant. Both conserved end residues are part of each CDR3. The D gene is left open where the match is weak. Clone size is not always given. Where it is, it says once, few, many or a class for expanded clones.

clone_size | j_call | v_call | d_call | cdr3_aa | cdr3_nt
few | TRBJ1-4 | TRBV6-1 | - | CASSEWGPPLPTNEKLFF | TGTGCCAGCAGTGAATGGGGCCCTCCTCTCCCAACTAATGAAAAACTGTTTTTT
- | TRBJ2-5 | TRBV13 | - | CASSSRGETQYF | TGTGCCAGCAGCTCGCGGGGAGAGACCCAGTACTTC
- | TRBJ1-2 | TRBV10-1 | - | CASPPHNRSTLYGYTF | TGCGCCAGCCCTCCCCACAACAGGAGTACCCTCTATGGCTACACCTTC
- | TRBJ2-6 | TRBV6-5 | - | CASTSGANVLTF | TGTGCCAGCACGAGCGGGGCCAACGTCCTGACTTTC
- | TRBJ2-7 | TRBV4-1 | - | CASSQESGSYYEQYF | TGCGCCAGCAGCCAAGAAAGCGGCAGCTACTACGAGCAGTACTTC
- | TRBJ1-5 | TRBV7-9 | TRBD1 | CASSNRGANQPQHF | TGTGCCAGCAGTAACAGGGGCGCGAATCAGCCCCAGCATTTT
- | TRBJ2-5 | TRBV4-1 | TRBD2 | CASSTRLAGVSETQYF | TGCGCCAGCAGCACCCGACTAGCGGGAGTCTCAGAGACCCAGTACTTC
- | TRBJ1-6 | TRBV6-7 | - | CASSSLLGAYNSPLHF | TGTGCCAGCAGTTCGCTTTTGGGGGCCTATAATTCACCCCTCCACTTT
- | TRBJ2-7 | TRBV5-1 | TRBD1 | CASSWTGYEQYF | TGCGCCAGCAGCTGGACAGGGTACGAGCAGTACTTC
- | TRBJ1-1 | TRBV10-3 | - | CAISERGDYGENTEAFF | TGTGCCATCAGTGAGAGAGGGGATTACGGGGAGAACACTGAAGCTTTCTTT
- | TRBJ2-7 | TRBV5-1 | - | CASSDRISYEQYF | TGCGCCAGCTCCGACAGGATCTCCTACGAGCAGTACTTC
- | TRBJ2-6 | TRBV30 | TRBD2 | CAWSASSGPLSNVLTF | TGTGCCTGGAGCGCCTCTAGCGGCCCCCTATCCAACGTCCTGACTTTC
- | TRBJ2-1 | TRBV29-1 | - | CSVDGGGIHEQFF | TGCAGCGTTGATGGGGGAGGTATCCATGAGCAGTTCTTC
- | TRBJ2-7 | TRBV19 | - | CASSMAAGSYEQYF | TGTGCCAGTAGTATGGCCGCGGGGTCCTACGAGCAGTACTTC
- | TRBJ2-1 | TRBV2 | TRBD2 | CASSDGRAMDEQFF | TGTGCCAGCAGTGACGGGAGGGCCATGGATGAGCAGTTCTTC
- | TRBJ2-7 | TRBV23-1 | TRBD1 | CASSHRDRTYEQYF | TGCGCCAGCAGTCACCGGGACAGAACCTACGAGCAGTACTTC
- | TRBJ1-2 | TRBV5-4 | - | CASSDLPTRSQDGYTF | TGTGCCAGCAGCGATCTACCAACAAGGTCTCAGGATGGCTACACCTTC
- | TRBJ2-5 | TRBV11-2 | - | CASSESSVGAETQYF | TGTGCCAGCAGCGAGTCCAGTGTAGGGGCAGAGACCCAGTACTTC
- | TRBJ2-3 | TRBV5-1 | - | CASSLYGSKSPDTQYF | TGCGCCAGCAGCTTGTATGGGTCAAAAAGCCCAGATACGCAGTATTTT
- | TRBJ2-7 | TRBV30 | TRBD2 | CAWGLAGYLEQYF | TGTGCCTGGGGACTAGCGGGGTACTTGGAGCAGTACTTC
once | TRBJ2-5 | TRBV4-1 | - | CASSQWSYAVSLEETQYF | TGCGCCAGCAGCCAATGGTCCTATGCTGTGAGTTTAGAGGAGACCCAGTACTTC
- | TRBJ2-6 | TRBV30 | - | CAWSVDVGSGANVLTF | TGTGCCTGGAGTGTGGACGTAGGCTCTGGGGCCAACGTCCTGACTTTC
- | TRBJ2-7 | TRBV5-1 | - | CASSRGQGGSYEQYF | TGCGCCAGCAGCCGCGGACAGGGAGGGTCCTACGAGCAGTACTTC
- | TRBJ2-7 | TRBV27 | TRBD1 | CASSNNRGHEQYF | TGTGCCAGCAGTAATAACAGGGGGCACGAGCAGTACTTC
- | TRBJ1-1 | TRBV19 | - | CASSIFPGSNTEAFF | TGTGCCAGTAGTATATTTCCGGGGTCGAACACTGAAGCTTTCTTT
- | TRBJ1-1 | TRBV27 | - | CASSLSYPGPNTEAFF | TGTGCCAGCAGTTTATCGTACCCGGGCCCGAACACTGAAGCTTTCTTT
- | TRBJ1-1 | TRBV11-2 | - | CASRNTDGLNTEAFF | TGTGCCAGCAGAAATACTGACGGGTTGAACACTGAAGCTTTCTTT
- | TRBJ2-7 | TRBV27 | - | CASSRRAEYEQYF | TGTGCCAGCAGTCGCCGGGCCGAATACGAGCAGTACTTC
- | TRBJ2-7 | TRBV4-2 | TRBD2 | CASSLSGSSYEQYF | TGTGCCAGCAGCTTGAGCGGGAGCTCCTACGAGCAGTACTTC
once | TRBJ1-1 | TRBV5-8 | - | CASSLRAAEAFF | TGTGCCAGCAGCCTAAGGGCAGCTGAAGCTTTCTTT
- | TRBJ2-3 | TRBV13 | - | CASSLAEWSTDTQYF | TGTGCCAGCAGCTTAGCGGAGTGGTCCACAGATACGCAGTATTTT
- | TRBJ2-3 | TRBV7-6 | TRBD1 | CASSVTGASTDTQYF | TGTGCCAGCAGCGTTACAGGGGCAAGCACAGATACGCAGTATTTT
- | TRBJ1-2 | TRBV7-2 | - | CASSPFLGFVYGYTF | TGTGCCAGCAGCCCCTTTTTGGGGTTCGTCTATGGCTACACCTTC
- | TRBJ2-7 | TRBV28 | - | CASSLGQGPDYEQYF | TGTGCCAGCAGTTTGGGGCAGGGGCCGGACTACGAGCAGTACTTC
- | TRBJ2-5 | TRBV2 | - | CASSGWVYQETQYF | TGTGCCAGCAGTGGCTGGGTCTACCAAGAGACCCAGTACTTC
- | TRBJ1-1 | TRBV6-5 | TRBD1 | CASSYFWDRVYTEAFF | TGTGCCAGCAGTTACTTTTGGGACAGGGTCTACACTGAAGCTTTCTTT
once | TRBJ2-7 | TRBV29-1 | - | CSVEDLSGDGPYEQYF | TGCAGCGTTGAAGATCTATCAGGGGACGGACCATACGAGCAGTACTTC
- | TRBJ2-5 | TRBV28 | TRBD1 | CASYDRGETQYF | TGTGCCAGTTACGACAGGGGAGAGACCCAGTACTTC